This passage covers 3 T cell receptor beta chains from one sample sequenced in a study of a mutant IDH1 vaccine in newly diagnosed glioma. Sequencing was performed with immunoSEQ multiplex PCR; in TCRdb, only in-frame clones are kept and a portion is missing. This sample has about 40,000 clones, with 65% to 90% found just once. Their specific antigens are unknown. As for time point: week 35, safety follow-up. Vaccine doses each comprised 300 ug of mutant IDH1 20-mer peptide, with topical imiquimod. The specimen comprised PBMCs, sampled from a glioma patient whose treatment included an IDH1 peptide vaccine. The receptor source for this set is a woman in her fifties or sixties with glioma.

This chain connects TRBV7-9 to TRBJ1-1; 7 bases fit TRBD1. V lost 1 base, J lost 1 base, and 3 bases stayed unmatched. CDR1 is SEHNR, CDR2 FQNEAQ, per germline (reference sequence). This CDR3 is built from 15 residues. The CDR3: CASSLGGDRNTEAFF. The CDR3 DNA sequence: TGTGCCAGCAGCTTAGGAGGGGACAGGAACACTGAAGCTTTCTTT.

The chain recombines TRBV10-3 with TRBJ2-7, with 7 nucleotides matching TRBD2. The CDR3 loop spans 14 amino acids. V was clipped by 10 bases and J by 3 bases; unmatched bases: 12. Germline V lookup: CDR1 ENHRY, CDR2 SYGVKD. The CDR3 here is CATTVGGEIYEQYF. CDR3 nucleotide sequence: TGTGCCACTACGGTGGGGGGGGAAATCTACGAGCAGTACTTC.

J is TRBJ1-5 and V is TRBV5-8; D unclear. Trimming took 7 bases from V and 4 from J, leaving 15 bases between them. The CDR3 totals 14 residues. Germline CDR1 is SGHTS and CDR2 is YDEGEE. For the CDR3, the DNA is TGTGCCAGCGTAGAATACGGGGATAATCAGCCCCAGCATTTT. Residues: CASVEYGDNQPQHF.